This passage covers 31 T cell receptor beta chains from one sample sequenced in a study of T cell changes during pregnancy in multiple sclerosis. Generated by immunoSEQ multiplex PCR, the TCRdb table keeps only in-frame clones and is missing some. Altogether 20,000 to 25,000 clones are present, about 83% being singletons, with the ten largest covering 7.6%. This specimen consisted of CD8+ T cells from peripheral blood mononuclear cells, obtained before pregnancy. Source of these receptors: a female donor with multiple sclerosis, enrolled in a pregnancy study.

The chain employs TRBV13 and TRBJ2-3, with a tentative D call TRBD2 (5 bases). The ends were cut back, 5 bases at V and 4 bases at J, with 16 bases in the middle. The CDR3 sequence is 15 residues long. Per germline, CDR1 PRHDT and CDR2 FYEKMQ (reference sequence). This CDR3 reads CASSASGTYPDTQYF. The CDR3 DNA reads as TGTGCCAGCAGCGCCAGCGGAACCTATCCAGATACGCAGTATTTT.

This rearrangement joins TRBV5-1 to TRBJ1-1; 11 nucleotides match TRBD1. CDR1 and CDR2 (germline): SGHRS, YFSETQ. This CDR3 is 15 amino acids long. V was pared by 3 bases and J by 1 base, with 2 bases of the junction left unmatched. The CDR3 reads CASSSGQGGNTEAFF. The DNA of the CDR3 is TGCGCCAGCAGCTCGGGACAGGGGGGGAACACTGAAGCTTTCTTT.

The chain carries TRBV2 and TRBJ2-3, with a possible D match to TRBD1 (6 bases). V was pared by 4 bases and J by 6 bases, with 14 bases between. This CDR3 spans 14 amino acids. Germline CDR1 and CDR2: SNHLY and FYNNEI. In DNA, the CDR3 is TGTGCCAGCAGTGCTGAACCAAGGGGGGATACGCAGTATTTT. As protein: CASSAEPRGDTQYF.

The J gene is TRBJ2-1, the V gene TRBV7-6; unclear D gene. Trimming pared 2 bases from V and 0 bases from J, leaving 8 bases between. The CDR3 has 15 amino acids. Germline loops: CDR1 SGHVS, CDR2 FNYEAQ. Written as DNA, the CDR3 is TGTGCCAGCAGCTTATTCTTGAGCTCCTACAATGAGCAGTTCTTC. This gives the protein CASSLFLSSYNEQFF.

This chain connects TRBV4-1 to TRBJ2-7; TRBD1 matches 7 bases. The CDR3 totals 13 residues. J was trimmed by 6 bases and V by 0 bases; bases with no gene match: 2. CDR1 and CDR2 (germline): MGHRA, YSYEKL. The CDR3: CASSQEPGGEQYF. The CDR3 DNA reads as TGCGCCAGCAGCCAAGAACCAGGGGGCGAGCAGTACTTC.

V usage is TRBV14 and J usage is TRBJ2-2; D call uncertain. Germline lookup yields CDR1 SGHDN and CDR2 FVKESK. The CDR3 totals 16 residues. The V gene lost 3 bases and the J gene lost 1 base, with 12 bases spanning the gap. In nucleotides, the CDR3 is TGTGCCAGCAGCCACGGTAGCCTATTGAACACCGGGGAGCTGTTTTTT. It specifies CASSHGSLLNTGELFF.

For the CDR3, the DNA is TGTGCCAGTAGTAGCGGGAGCGTAGATACGCAGTATTTT. It specifies CASSSGSVDTQYF. The rearrangement uses TRBV19 and TRBJ2-3; 7 nucleotides agree with TRBD2. CDR1 LNHDA and CDR2 SQIVND come from the germline V gene (reference sequence). Trimming cost V 4 bases and J 5 bases; bases outside gene matches: 3. CDR3 size: 13 residues.

The chain carries TRBV4-1 and TRBJ2-1; 9 nucleotides align to TRBD2. The CDR3 length is 15 residues. V was clipped by 4 bases and J by 4 bases; unmatched bases: 5. Germline CDR1 reads MGHRA; CDR2 reads YSYEKL. The CDR3 sequence: CASSPTSGKYNEQFF. In DNA form, the CDR3 reads TGCGCCAGCAGCCCGACTAGCGGCAAGTACAATGAGCAGTTCTTC.

This chain connects TRBV11-2 to TRBJ2-7; the D gene is possibly TRBD2 (6 bases). Trimming pared 5 bases from V and 12 bases from J, leaving 20 bases between. The germline V gene encodes CDR1 SGHAT and CDR2 FQNNGV. The length of the CDR3 is 13 residues. CDR3 residues: CASSEPGLRSRYF. The CDR3, as DNA: TGTGCCAGCAGCGAACCGGGACTCCGGTCCCGGTACTTC.

The CDR3 protein is CASSESSGRATGELFF. CDR3 nucleotide sequence: TGTGCCAGCAGTGAATCGAGCGGGAGGGCCACCGGGGAGCTGTTTTTT. The genes are TRBV6-1 and TRBJ2-2; 10 bases are shared with TRBD2. The CDR3 consists of 16 residues. The V gene end was trimmed by 2 bases and the J gene end by 4 bases; junction bases not matched to a gene: 4. Germline V gene sequence: CDR1 MNHNS, CDR2 SASEGT.

The V call is TRBV7-3, the J call TRBJ2-5; TRBD1 is a possible D gene (5 bases). Germline values: CDR1 SGHTA, CDR2 FQGTGA. V dropped 2 bases and J dropped 7 bases, with 11 bases sitting between them. The CDR3 totals 13 residues. CDR3 sequence (DNA): TGTGCCAGCAGCTTAGGACACCCGGGGACCCAGTACTTC. It is translated as CASSLGHPGTQYF.

This chain uses TRBV5-4 with TRBJ2-1; the D is unclear. Trimming left V 1 base short and J 5 bases short, with 10 bases between. Germline lookup yields CDR1 SGHNT and CDR2 YYREEE (reference sequence). This CDR3 has 14 residues. CDR3 amino acids: CASSLWVANNEQFF. CDR3 coding DNA: TGTGCCAGCAGCTTGTGGGTAGCAAACAATGAGCAGTTCTTC.

The chain recombines TRBV18 with TRBJ2-3; 7 bases agree with TRBD1. Germline V gene lookup returns CDR1 KGHSH and CDR2 LQKENI. Trimming took 6 bases from V and 2 from J; bases not matched to a gene: 14. The CDR3 consists of 17 residues. The CDR3 bases are TGTGCCAGCTCCCCTCACGAGACAGGGCTTGTCACAGATACGCAGTATTTT. The encoded protein is CASSPHETGLVTDTQYF.

This clone was seen only a few times. J is TRBJ1-1 and V is TRBV30, with D unresolved. Germline values: CDR1 GTSNPN, CDR2 SVGIG (reference sequence). V lost 0 bases and J 7 bases, leaving 6 bases between the germline ends. This CDR3 spans 11 amino acids. CDR3 DNA: TGTGCCTGGAGTGTACTCGTTGAAGCTTTCTTT. This sequence encodes CAWSVLVEAFF.

This chain connects TRBV2 to TRBJ1-5, with D maybe TRBD1 (6 bases). Germline CDR1 is SNHLY and CDR2 is FYNNEI. V shed 4 bases and J shed 3 bases, with 16 bases lying between them. The CDR3 is 16 residues long. CDR3 DNA: TGTGCCAGCAGTGCCTACGGGGGGCTGGTCAATCAGCCCCAGCATTTT. It codes for CASSAYGGLVNQPQHF.

This clone came up once. The V call is TRBV27, the J call TRBJ2-7; TRBD1 agrees at 7 bases. The CDR3 contains 16 residues. CDR1 and CDR2 (germline): MNHEY, SMNVEV (reference sequence). V gave up 6 bases and J gave up 0 bases; unmatched junction bases: 11. The CDR3 here is CASRTLGDSYSYEQYF. Written as DNA, the CDR3 is TGTGCCAGCAGGACGCTGGGGGACAGTTACTCCTACGAGCAGTACTTC.

This chain links TRBV19 with TRBJ2-7; TRBD1 agrees at 11 bases. Germline V gives CDR1 LNHDA, CDR2 SQIVND (reference sequence). The V and J ends lost 2 bases and 2 bases, in that order; junction bases with no gene match: 5. The CDR3 extends over 16 amino acids. The CDR3: CASSILGTGGTYEQYF. The CDR3, as DNA: TGTGCCAGTAGTATACTGGGGACAGGGGGGACCTACGAGCAGTACTTC.

The V gene is TRBV6-1, the J gene TRBJ2-3; 14 nucleotides agree with TRBD2. The CDR3 is made up of 15 amino acids. The V gene's germline CDR1 is MNHNS and CDR2 SASEGT. Trimming removed 4 bases from V and 4 bases from J; junction bases left unmatched: 1. The DNA for the CDR3 is TGTGCCAGCAGTGGACTAGCGGGAGGGCCAGATACGCAGTATTTT. As protein: CASSGLAGGPDTQYF.

V gene TRBV5-5 combines with J gene TRBJ2-6, with D perhaps TRBD1 (7 bases). V was clipped by 1 base and J by 1 base, with 21 bases between them. Germline-derived CDR1 and CDR2 are SGHKS and YYEKEE (reference sequence). This CDR3 region has 20 residues. Here the CDR3 reads CASSLRSGGLYNSGANVLTF. CDR3 DNA: TGTGCCAGCAGCTTGAGGTCAGGGGGGCTCTATAATTCTGGGGCCAACGTCCTGACTTTC.

This chain connects TRBV25-1 to TRBJ2-3; TRBD1 agrees at 9 bases. This CDR3 comprises 15 residues. With 4 bases clipped from V and 5 bases from J, the junction kept 7 bases outside the gene matches. Per the germline V gene, CDR1 is MGHDK and CDR2 is SYGVNS. The CDR3 sequence is CASSGSGTGRDTQYF. The CDR3 bases are TGTGCCAGCAGTGGGTCCGGGACAGGGAGAGATACGCAGTATTTT.

This chain links TRBV2 with TRBJ1-2; D gene uncertain. Per germline, CDR1 SNHLY and CDR2 FYNNEI. The CDR3 runs to 18 residues. The V and J ends lost 11 bases and 3 bases respectively, with 31 bases between them. The DNA for the CDR3 is TGTGCCTTCAATCCCGGAGAGAGAAGGTCCGCCACTGACTATGGCTACACCTTC. Residues: CAFNPGERRSATDYGYTF.

V gene TRBV5-4 combines with J gene TRBJ1-1, with D perhaps matching TRBD1 (6 bases). Germline CDR1 reads SGHNT; CDR2 reads YYREEE (reference sequence). The CDR3 runs to 12 residues. V shed 2 bases and J shed 7 bases, with 9 bases lying between them. This CDR3 reads CASSFRTDEAFF. The CDR3 nucleotides read TGTGCCAGCAGCTTCCGGACAGATGAAGCTTTCTTT.

This chain joins TRBV6-1 and TRBJ2-3; 10 bases line up with TRBD2. The CDR3 totals 15 residues. Trimming removed 7 bases from V and 4 bases from J; junction bases left unmatched: 8. Germline CDR1 reads MNHNS; CDR2 reads SASEGT. DNA for the CDR3: TGTGCCAGCATTAAAGGGACTAGCGTACCAGATACGCAGTATTTT. It specifies CASIKGTSVPDTQYF.

The chain couples TRBV16 to TRBJ1-4; possible D gene TRBD1, 6 bases. Deletions cut 1 base from V and 8 bases from J, with 11 bases between. This CDR3 contains 14 residues. CDR1 is KGHSY, CDR2 FQNENV, per germline. CDR3 in amino acids: CASSQLPGGEKLFF. CDR3 nucleotides: TGTGCCAGCAGCCAATTACCTGGGGGCGAAAAACTGTTTTTT.

The chain couples TRBV18 to TRBJ2-7; D might be TRBD2 (6 bases). The V gene lost 5 bases and the J gene lost 4 bases, with 9 bases spanning the gap. The V gene's germline CDR1 is KGHSH and CDR2 LQKENI. CDR3 length: 12 amino acids. The CDR3: CASSDAGYEQYF. In nucleotides, the CDR3 is TGTGCCAGCTCAGACGCGGGGTACGAGCAGTACTTC.

The chain joins TRBV27 to TRBJ2-1; 8 nucleotides match TRBD2. Germline V gives CDR1 MNHEY, CDR2 SMNVEV (reference sequence). The J segment lost 0 bases and the V segment lost 2 bases, leaving 0 bases of the junction unmatched. The CDR3 has 15 amino acids. CDR3 region: CASSLSGSSYNEQFF. The CDR3 DNA is TGTGCCAGCAGTTTAAGCGGGAGCTCCTACAATGAGCAGTTCTTC.

This clone was detected only a few times. The chain joins TRBV10-3 to TRBJ1-2; D is uncertain. The CDR3 runs to 14 residues. The ends were cut back, 2 bases at V and 1 base at J, with 8 bases in the middle. CDR1 is ENHRY, CDR2 SYGVKD, per germline. As DNA, the CDR3 is TGTGCCATCAGTGAGGCAGGTTATAACTATGGCTACACCTTC. Its protein product is CAISEAGYNYGYTF.

The chain combines TRBV7-2 with TRBJ2-1, with TRBD1 matching over 8 bases. The germline V gene has CDR1 SGHTA and CDR2 FQGNSA. CDR3 size: 15 residues. V was pared by 1 base and J by 8 bases, with 7 bases of the junction left unmatched. The CDR3, as DNA: TGTGCCAGCAGCTTAGGGACAGGGAACATGGATGAGCAGTTCTTC. It codes for CASSLGTGNMDEQFF.

The chain uses TRBV28 and TRBJ1-3, with TRBD1 matching 8 bases. The CDR3 sequence is 17 residues long. Per germline, CDR1 MDHEN and CDR2 SYDVKM. V gave up 6 bases and J gave up 0 bases; unmatched junction bases: 10. In DNA form, the CDR3 reads TGTGCCAGCAGCTCTGGGGCAGGGGGCAACTCTGGAAACACCATATATTTT. Translated, it gives CASSSGAGGNSGNTIYF.

The chain has TRBV27 and TRBJ2-7; TRBD1 matches at 9 bases. The V gene's germline CDR1 is MNHEY and CDR2 SMNVEV (reference sequence). V was clipped by 5 bases and J by 0 bases; unmatched bases: 5. This CDR3 has 15 residues. The CDR3 DNA is TGTGCCAGCAGTCTACAGGGGGCGAGCTCCTACGAGCAGTACTTC. It encodes CASSLQGASSYEQYF.

This rearrangement joins TRBV4-2 to TRBJ2-7; a possible D gene is TRBD1 (6 bases). The CDR3 has 16 residues. V lost 0 bases and J 3 bases, leaving 15 bases between the germline ends. CDR1 and CDR2 (germline): LGHNA, YNFKEQ. Written as DNA, the CDR3 is TGTGCCAGCAGCCAAGATTCGGACAGTATATACTACGAGCAGTACTTC. Translation gives CASSQDSDSIYYEQYF.